One sample yielded the 17 T cell receptor beta chains listed below, sequenced in a study of shared clonotypes between healthy human individuals. Generated by immunoSEQ multiplex PCR, the TCRdb table keeps only in-frame clones and is missing some. The sample carries about 2.4 million clones, roughly 93% recorded once. Sequencing was performed on naive CD4+ T cells from PBMCs. Subset given: CD45RA+ positively selected. The receptor set was obtained from a man younger than 35 in good health. Some clones in this sample may be carry-over from other donors' samples.

This chain connects TRBV9 to TRBJ1-3; D uncertain. This CDR3 has 16 amino acids. The V and J ends lost 3 bases and 0 bases respectively, with 13 bases between them. Germline-derived CDR1 and CDR2 are SGDLS and YYNGEE. The CDR3, as DNA: TGTGCCAGCAGCGCTCATGCCCCCAACTCTGGAAACACCATATATTTT. Residues: CASSAHAPNSGNTIYF.

The rearrangement joins TRBV28 to TRBJ2-5, with D maybe TRBD1 (6 bases). The germline CDR1 and CDR2 sequences are MDHEN and SYDVKM. The CDR3 runs to 13 residues. V lost 5 bases and J 5 bases, leaving 12 bases between the germline ends. The CDR3 DNA is TGTGCCAGCAGTAACGACAGGTGGGAGACCCAGTACTTC. Protein sequence: CASSNDRWETQYF.

V and J are TRBV27 and TRBJ1-1; D perhaps matches TRBD1 (5 bases). The CDR3 covers 17 residues. The ends were cut back, 1 base at V and 3 bases at J, with 18 bases in the middle. Per the germline V gene, CDR1 is MNHEY and CDR2 is SMNVEV (reference sequence). The CDR3 reads CASSLLTGSGSDTEAFF. CDR3 sequence (DNA): TGTGCCAGCAGTTTATTAACCGGGTCAGGGTCGGACACTGAAGCTTTCTTT.

This rearrangement joins TRBV28 to TRBJ1-1; TRBD1 is a possible D gene (6 bases). V gave up 8 bases and J gave up 5 bases, with 18 bases separating them. This CDR3 comprises 14 residues. Germline values: CDR1 MDHEN, CDR2 SYDVKM. This chain's CDR3 is CASGVPQGRTEAFF. CDR3 coding DNA: TGTGCCAGCGGAGTTCCACAGGGTCGGACTGAAGCTTTCTTT.

J is TRBJ2-3 and V is TRBV7-9; D possibly corresponds to TRBD2 (6 bases). The V gene's germline CDR1 is SEHNR and CDR2 FQNEAQ (reference sequence). The length of the CDR3 is 18 residues. Trimming took 6 bases from V and 6 from J, leaving 28 bases between them. CDR3: CASRELATSWGWLDTQYF. Here the CDR3 DNA reads TGTGCCAGCAGAGAACTGGCGACTAGTTGGGGTTGGTTGGATACGCAGTATTTT.

This chain joins TRBV5-1 and TRBJ2-3, with a possible D match to TRBD1 (6 bases). Trimming took 0 bases from V and 2 from J, leaving 16 bases between them. Germline assignment: CDR1 SGHRS and CDR2 YFSETQ. This CDR3 is 17 amino acids long. The CDR3 loop is CASSLARGLTVTDTQYF. CDR3 in DNA: TGCGCCAGCAGCTTGGCCAGGGGATTGACTGTCACAGATACGCAGTATTTT.

V is TRBV5-4 and J is TRBJ1-4; a possible D gene is TRBD1 (5 bases). V dropped 3 bases and J dropped 0 bases, with 12 bases sitting between them. Germline V gene sequence: CDR1 SGHNT, CDR2 YYREEE (reference sequence). The CDR3 totals 16 residues. The CDR3 region is CASSSPGLSTNEKLFF. CDR3 DNA sequence: TGTGCCAGCAGCTCACCGGGACTTTCAACTAATGAAAAACTGTTTTTT.

The J gene is TRBJ2-1, the V gene TRBV28; 10 bases agree with TRBD2. V lost 11 bases, J lost 9 bases, and 22 bases stayed unmatched. The CDR3 loop spans 17 amino acids. Germline values: CDR1 MDHEN, CDR2 SYDVKM. CDR3 sequence reads: CAGCPAGTSDPRGEQFF. The DNA for the CDR3 is TGTGCCGGTTGTCCGGCCGGGACTAGCGACCCACGGGGTGAGCAGTTCTTC.

This clone was recorded a few times. The J gene is TRBJ1-2, the V gene TRBV6-5, with 9 bases that match TRBD1. V was pared by 2 bases and J by 2 bases, with 3 bases of the junction left unmatched. The CDR3 length is 15 residues. Germline values: CDR1 MNHEY, CDR2 SVGAGI. CDR3 region: CASSYAGQGNYGYTF. The CDR3 coding sequence is TGTGCCAGCAGTTACGCGGGACAGGGCAACTATGGCTACACCTTC.

The chain links TRBV15 to TRBJ1-5, with TRBD1 as a possible D gene (5 bases). Trimming shortened V by 1 base and J by 8 bases, and 9 bases separated the two germline ends. This CDR3 contains 13 residues. CDR1 is LNHNV, CDR2 YYDKDF, per germline (reference sequence). CDR3 bases: TGTGCCACCAGCAGAGTCGGGGCAGAGCCCCAGCATTTT. The encoded protein is CATSRVGAEPQHF.

The rearrangement joins TRBV11-2 to TRBJ2-3; the D gene is possibly TRBD1 (6 bases). There are 14 residues in the CDR3. The V end was cut by 0 bases, the J end by 6 bases, with 10 bases between. Germline lookup yields CDR1 SGHAT and CDR2 FQNNGV. The CDR3 DNA reads as TGTGCCAGCAGCTTAGACGCTAGGGGGGATACGCAGTATTTT. As protein: CASSLDARGDTQYF.

This clone was counted only a few times. The sample has other DNA sequences that encode this CDR3 too. The chain carries TRBV6-5 and TRBJ1-1; D remains unclear. Trimming pared 0 bases from V and 0 bases from J, leaving 5 bases between. The CDR3 contains 14 residues. CDR1 is MNHEY and CDR2 is SVGAGI in the germline V gene. Here the CDR3 DNA reads TGTGCCAGCAGTTACTCGAGGGTGAACACTGAAGCTTTCTTT. Translating gives CASSYSRVNTEAFF.

This clone appeared a single time. The gene calls are TRBV6-6 and TRBJ1-3; possibly TRBD1 for D (5 bases). CDR3 length: 14 residues. V gave up 0 bases and J gave up 4 bases, with 7 bases separating them. The V gene's germline CDR1 is MNHNY and CDR2 SVGAGI (reference sequence). The CDR3 here is CASSYSDRGNTIYF. DNA for the CDR3: TGTGCCAGCAGTTACTCAGACAGAGGAAACACCATATATTTT.

This chain connects TRBV27 to TRBJ2-3; TRBD2 matches 7 bases. This CDR3 region has 16 residues. V trimming: 4 bases; J trimming: 1 base; junction bases outside the gene matches: 8. Germline V gene sequence: CDR1 MNHEY, CDR2 SMNVEV (reference sequence). CDR3 coding DNA: TGTGCCAGCAGTTCCCTGAACCGGGGGGGCACAGATACGCAGTATTTT. Protein sequence: CASSSLNRGGTDTQYF.

V and J are TRBV2 and TRBJ1-1, with D uncertain. The length of the CDR3 is 12 residues. The V gene lost 4 bases and the J gene lost 8 bases, with 11 bases spanning the gap. Germline V gene lookup returns CDR1 SNHLY and CDR2 FYNNEI. CDR3 amino acids: CASSAQTPEAFF. The DNA of the CDR3 is TGTGCCAGCAGTGCGCAGACTCCAGAAGCTTTCTTT.

The sample holds one count of this clone. The chain joins TRBV7-8 to TRBJ1-5; a possible D gene is TRBD1 (5 bases). The germline V gene has CDR1 SGHVS and CDR2 FQNEAQ. V was cut by 4 bases and J by 5 bases, with 12 bases left in between. CDR3 length: 14 residues. The CDR3 DNA reads as TGTGCCAGCAGCTACAGGTGGAGAGATCAGCCCCAGCATTTT. It encodes CASSYRWRDQPQHF. Combining the CDR3 with reference TRBV7-8 and TRBJ1-5 gives the whole variable domain GAGVSQSPRYKVAKRGQDVALRCDPISGHVSLFWYQQALGQGPEFLTYFQNEAQLDKSGLPSDRFFAERPEGSVSTLKIQRTQQEDSAVYLCASSYRWRDQPQHFGDGTRLSIL.

This chain joins TRBV6-5 and TRBJ1-3; D unresolved. Trimming took 7 bases from V and 2 from J, leaving 15 bases between them. This CDR3 has 15 residues. Germline V lookup: CDR1 MNHEY, CDR2 SVGAGI. Here the CDR3 DNA reads TGTGCCAGCAAAAGGGCACCCTTGGCTGGAAACACCATATATTTT. Translation gives CASKRAPLAGNTIYF.